Included here is one TCR beta chain sequence, with context. Assay used: immunoSEQ multiplex PCR; TCRdb lists only in-frame clones, some missing. Altogether about 99,000 clones are present, approximately 88% being singletons, with the ten largest covering 3.5%. This sample stems from a study of blood T cell repertoires in COVID-19. V was pared by 0 bases and J by 0 bases, with 7 bases between. Per germline, CDR1 SGHNT and CDR2 YYREEE (reference sequence). This CDR3 region has 14 residues. The sequence was collected from a woman between 55 and 75 years old with acute or convalescent COVID-19. Sequences were obtained from peripheral blood. V usage is TRBV5-4 and J usage is TRBJ2-7, with D perhaps matching TRBD2 (6 bases). The CDR3 protein is CASSLASDSYEQYF. CDR3 nucleotide sequence: TGTGCCAGCAGCTTGGCTAGCGACTCCTACGAGCAGTACTTC.